This is a list of T cell receptor beta chains from one sample in a study of T cells in Graves' hyperthyroidism and ophthalmopathy. TCRdb re-analysed the multiplex PCR reads in MiXCR, keeping a single row per CDR3 protein. The table includes roughly 650,000 distinct CDR3 sequences, roughly a sixth detected once. Source material: blood. All receptors come from a woman between 40 and 55 years old with Graves' ophthalmopathy. The CDR3 runs from the conserved cysteine through the conserved F or W. A D gene is named only where the DNA matches it firmly. Expanded clones get a size class; other rows say once, few or many, or leave the size out.

TRBV6-1	many	TRBJ2-7	TRBD2	TGTGCCAGCAGTGAAGCGGTAGCGGGGCCCTACGAGCAGTACTTC	CASSEAVAGPYEQYF
TRBV6-6	-	TRBJ1-1	-	TGTGCCAGCAGTTACTCGTACTATAACACTGAAGCTTTCTTT	CASSYSYYNTEAFF
TRBV4-1	-	TRBJ2-7	-	TGCGCCAGCAGCCAAGACTTGGTTGCCTACGAGCAGTACTTC	CASSQDLVAYEQYF
TRBV7-9	few	TRBJ2-7	TRBD1	TGTGCCAGCAGCTTAACCGGGACAGCCTACGAGCAGTACTTC	CASSLTGTAYEQYF
TRBV28	many	TRBJ2-1	TRBD1	TGTGCCAGCAGTCCGAGCGAGACAGGGGGCAAAGGGCAGTTCTTC	CASSPSETGGKGQFF
TRBV5-1	many	TRBJ2-5	-	TGCGCCAGCAGCTTGAGCGCTAGTTTGGAGACCCAGTACTTC	CASSLSASLETQYF
TRBV28	few	TRBJ1-2	-	TGTGCCAGCAGTTTACCTAGGGGCCCCTCTGGCTACACCTTC	CASSLPRGPSGYTF
TRBV4-2	-	TRBJ2-5	-	TGTGCCAGCAGTGAATACGAGGGCAGAGAGACCCAGTACTTC	CASSEYEGRETQYF
TRBV10-3	-	TRBJ2-7	-	TGTGCCATCAGTGAGTCCCCCTTGCGGGAGCAGTACTTC	CAISESPLREQYF
TRBV28	many	TRBJ2-1	-	TGTGCCAGCAGTTTCCCCAGGGGTAACCATGAGCAGTTCTTC	CASSFPRGNHEQFF
TRBV12-3/TRBV12-4	many	TRBJ2-1	TRBD2	TGTGCCAGCAGTCGCACTAGCGGGGGGGCCCATGAGCAGTTCTTC	CASSRTSGGAHEQFF
TRBV6-1	many	TRBJ1-1	TRBD1	TGTGCCAGCAGCAAAGACAGGGGGAACACTGAAGCTTTCTTT	CASSKDRGNTEAFF
TRBV12-3/TRBV12-4	few	TRBJ2-4	TRBD1	TGTGCCAGCAGAAGAGGACAGGGGGCAGGCAAAAACATTCAGTACTTC	CASRRGQGAGKNIQYF
TRBV9	few	TRBJ2-1	-	TGTGCCAGCAGCGCCCAAAGCCACAATGAGCAGTTCTTC	CASSAQSHNEQFF
TRBV5-4	-	TRBJ1-2	-	TGTGCCAGCAGCCAAATCAGCTACACCTTC	CASSQISYTF
TRBV6-1	many	TRBJ2-5	-	TGTGCCATAGGGCCGTTTGACCGGGTCGAGACCCAGTACTTC	CAIGPFDRVETQYF
TRBV24-1	many	TRBJ2-7	-	TGTGCCACCAGTGATTCCCTAGCAAGCTCCTACGAGCAGTACTTC	CATSDSLASSYEQYF
TRBV28	many	TRBJ2-7	TRBD2	TGTGCCAGCAGTTTAAACCTACTAGCGGGAGACCACGAGCAGTACTTC	CASSLNLLAGDHEQYF
TRBV7-2	-	TRBJ1-5	-	TGTGCCAGCAGCTTAGCCAAGGGGGTGCAGGGGAGCCAGCCCCAGCATTTT	CASSLAKGVQGSQPQHF
TRBV5-1	many	TRBJ2-1	-	TGCGCCAGCAGTTTGACGAAATACAATGAGCAGTTCTTC	CASSLTKYNEQFF
TRBV20-1	-	TRBJ1-5	-	TGCAGTGCTAGAGATCTCGTAGGGGTGGATCAGCCCCAGCATTTT	CSARDLVGVDQPQHF
TRBV18	many	TRBJ2-4	-	TGTGCCAGCTCACCCCCCGGATGGGACTTAACCAAAAACATTCAGTACTTC	CASSPPGWDLTKNIQYF
TRBV29-1	-	TRBJ1-1	-	TGCAGTGCGGCGCACCCCACTGAAGCTTTCTTT	CSAAHPTEAFF
TRBV5-1	once	TRBJ2-2	TRBD2	TGCGCCAGCAGCTCGCTAGCGGGAGGGATCACCGGGGAGCTGTTTTTT	CASSSLAGGITGELFF
TRBV2	-	TRBJ2-1	TRBD2	TGTGCCAGCAGTAGGGGGACTAGCGGGAGTTCTATTGAGCAGTTCTTC	CASSRGTSGSSIEQFF
TRBV28	few	TRBJ2-1	-	TGTGCCAGCAGTCCCCCCGGGCCCCCATACAATGAGCAGTTCTTC	CASSPPGPPYNEQFF
TRBV19	-	TRBJ1-3	TRBD1	TGTGCCAGTAGTTCCCGGACAGGCTCCTCTGGAAACACCATATATTTT	CASSSRTGSSGNTIYF
TRBV10-2	few	TRBJ1-1	-	TGCGCCAGCAGTGACCCGGACGGGGCTTTCTTT	CASSDPDGAFF
TRBV27	few	TRBJ2-3	TRBD2	TGTGCCAGCAGTTACAGACTAGCGGGAGCAGATACGCAGTATTTT	CASSYRLAGADTQYF